This passage covers 4 T cell receptor beta chains from one sample sequenced in a study of blood T cells in healthy people across ages (dated by TCRdb to between 2015 and 2017). Preparation of the library involved 5' RACE. Instrument on record: Illumina HiSeq 2500. The second PCR ran for about 6 to 12 cycles and used a J-beta primer mix along with a sample-barcoded 5' primer. TCRdb trimmed the raw reads at Q25, called clones with MiXCR and kept productive beta chains. Entries are consolidated by CDR3 protein sequence, retaining the most common genes and DNA. The table for this sample lists about 1.5 million distinct CDR3 sequences; roughly two fifths of them were counted only once. The leading ten clones occupy 4% of the sample. The material sequenced was blood. The receptors come from a woman between 18 and 29 years old in good health.

The chain couples TRBV7-2 to TRBJ2-1; perhaps TRBD1 as D (5 bases). The CDR3 runs 14 residues. CDR1 SGHTA and CDR2 FQGNSA come from the germline V gene. The V gene lost 5 bases and the J gene lost 7 bases, with 15 bases spanning the gap. DNA for the CDR3: TGTGCCAGCAGCCCACCAGGGCCAGGGAATGAGCAGTTCTTC. Translation: CASSPPGPGNEQFF.

This clonotype appeared a few times. CDR3 protein: CASTLATSPSSYNEQFF. The DNA of the CDR3 is TGTGCCAGCACACTAGCTACAAGCCCGAGCTCCTACAATGAGCAGTTCTTC. The rearrangement joins TRBV7-9 to TRBJ2-1; tentatively, D is TRBD2 (6 bases). V was trimmed by 7 bases and J by 0 bases, leaving 19 bases between them. The CDR3 has 17 residues. Germline CDR1 and CDR2: SEHNR and FQNEAQ (reference sequence).

V is TRBV27 and J is TRBJ1-1; D possibly corresponds to TRBD1 (6 bases). CDR1 and CDR2 (germline): MNHEY, SMNVEV (reference sequence). V was shortened by 2 bases and J by 4 bases, with 14 bases between the two germline ends. CDR3 length: 15 residues. DNA for the CDR3: TGTGCCAGCAGTTTAGGGACACGAGTTGCCACTGAAGCTTTCTTT. As protein: CASSLGTRVATEAFF.

Comment on this clonotype: The junction shows a germline mismatch at one end, possibly a read error. The V and J genes are TRBV12-3 or TRBV12-4 and TRBJ1-4; 9 bases fit TRBD1. The CDR3 extends over 15 amino acids. The CDR3 here is CAGSRLGQGNEKLFF. CDR3 DNA sequence: TGTGCCGGCAGTCGGTTAGGACAGGGGAATGAAAAACTGTTTTTT.